These 27 T cell receptor beta chains came from one sample sequenced in a study of T cells after yellow fever vaccination. TCRdb re-called the 5' RACE reads with MiXCR, one entry per CDR3 protein. This sample carries approximately 300,000 distinct CDR3 sequences, 8.7% of them seen once, and the ten largest clones take under 20%. Material: PBMCs, obtained on the day of the first yellow fever vaccination. All receptors derive from a man between 18 and 35 years old who received the YFV17D yellow fever vaccine.

In the case of this clonotype: The junction shows a germline mismatch at one end, possibly a read error. The J gene is TRBJ1-6, the V gene TRBV27; possible D gene TRBD1, 6 bases. The CDR3 totals 16 residues. Germline lookup yields CDR1 MNHEY and CDR2 SMNVEV (reference sequence). The CDR3 loop reads CASGLREGEYNSPLHF. The CDR3 DNA reads as TGTGCCAGCGGTTTGCGGGAGGGGGAATATAATTCACCCCTCCACTTT.

This clonotype was counted between two and nine times. The genes are TRBV27 and TRBJ2-7; 10 nucleotides line up with TRBD2. CDR3 length: 18 amino acids. The germline V gene has CDR1 MNHEY and CDR2 SMNVEV (reference sequence). With V trimmed by 5 bases and J by 2 bases, 15 bases remained unmatched. The CDR3 region has the DNA TGTGCCAGCAGTGTACGCACCCCGCTAGCGGGGGCTACCTACGAGCAGTACTTC. Translation: CASSVRTPLAGATYEQYF.

This clonotype was detected only a few times. J is TRBJ1-2 and V is TRBV7-9; 9 nucleotides match TRBD1. The V gene end was trimmed by 3 bases and the J gene end by 0 bases; junction bases not matched to a gene: 8. The germline CDR1 and CDR2 sequences are SEHNR and FQNEAQ (reference sequence). The CDR3 runs 17 residues. The CDR3 DNA sequence: TGTGCCAGCAGCTTCGCGGGACAGGGCTTTCCTAACTATGGCTACACCTTC. As protein: CASSFAGQGFPNYGYTF.

The chain couples TRBV4-3 to TRBJ1-1; D is unclear. The CDR3 totals 15 residues. The V gene's germline CDR1 is LGHNA and CDR2 YSLEER. V gave up 0 bases and J gave up 3 bases, with 11 bases separating them. The CDR3 loop is CASSQEPKRYTEAFF. The DNA for the CDR3 is TGCGCCAGCAGCCAAGAGCCAAAGAGGTACACTGAAGCTTTCTTT.

The chain carries TRBV6-2 or TRBV6-3 and TRBJ1-1, with D possibly matching TRBD1 (5 bases). Germline CDR1 and CDR2: MNHEY and SVGEGT. The CDR3 runs to 13 residues. V was pared by 8 bases and J by 4 bases, with 14 bases between. CDR3 protein: CASGGGFGTEAFF. For the CDR3, the DNA is TGTGCCAGCGGGGGGGGGTTCGGCACTGAAGCTTTCTTT.

This clonotype came up many times. V is TRBV4-3 and J is TRBJ2-7; the D gene is possibly TRBD1 (5 bases). The germline V and J ends were trimmed by 4 bases and 4 bases, with 8 bases remaining between them. CDR3 length: 12 residues. Germline loops: CDR1 LGHNA, CDR2 YSLEER. CDR3 bases: TGCGCCAGCAGCCGTAGGGGATACGAGCAGTACGTC. This codes for CASSRRGYEQYV.

This clonotype was seen a handful of times. CDR3: CASSLAAGVGDTQYF. For the CDR3, the DNA is TGTGCCAGCAGCTTAGCAGCCGGGGTAGGAGATACGCAGTATTTT. This chain links TRBV11-2 with TRBJ2-3; a weak D match, TRBD2 (5 bases). Germline V gene lookup returns CDR1 SGHAT and CDR2 FQNNGV. With 1 base removed from V and 5 bases from J, the gap between germline ends came to 13 bases. This CDR3 has 15 amino acids.

This clonotype was seen repeatedly, ten times or more. This sequence joins TRBV29-1 and TRBJ1-2, with 7 bases that match TRBD1. CDR3 length: 16 residues. The germline gives CDR1 SQVTM, CDR2 ANQGSEA. V gave up 4 bases and J gave up 2 bases; unmatched junction bases: 13. Written as DNA, the CDR3 is TGCAGCGTTGGGTCTCCAGGAGGGGGCGTAAACTATGGCTACACCTTC. Its protein is CSVGSPGGGVNYGYTF.

J is TRBJ1-4 and V is TRBV14; the match to TRBD1 covers 7 bases. CDR3 length: 13 residues. J lost 8 bases, V lost 4 bases, and 4 bases had no gene match. Germline V lookup: CDR1 SGHDN, CDR2 FVKESK. CDR3 sequence (DNA): TGTGCCAGCAGCCGGGACAGATCGGAAAAACTGTTTTTT. It translates to CASSRDRSEKLFF.

This clonotype has just a few counts. This chain uses TRBV7-2 with TRBJ2-1, with 7 bases aligning to TRBD1. With V trimmed by 5 bases and J by 10 bases, 14 bases remained unmatched. The CDR3 sequence is 15 residues long. Germline CDR1 and CDR2: SGHTA and FQGNSA. The CDR3 nucleotides are TGTGCCAGCAGCCCCCGAGGGGGCCTACGGGGAGAGCAGTTCTTC. It specifies CASSPRGGLRGEQFF.

The chain links TRBV6-2 or TRBV6-3 to TRBJ2-3, with 7 bases matching TRBD2. Trimming removed 5 bases from V and 2 bases from J; junction bases left unmatched: 7. CDR1 and CDR2 from the germline V gene are MNHEY and SVGEGT. The CDR3 totals 15 residues. CDR3 sequence reads: CASSPGLGATDTQYF. The CDR3, as DNA: TGTGCCAGCAGTCCCGGACTAGGGGCCACAGATACGCAGTATTTT.

This clonotype was seen at least ten times. This chain connects TRBV9 to TRBJ2-2; no clear D. The V gene's germline CDR1 is SGDLS and CDR2 YYNGEE. CDR3 length: 17 amino acids. The V end was cut by 0 bases, the J end by 5 bases, with 17 bases between. The CDR3 here is CASSVAGPSQHTGELFF. As DNA, the CDR3 is TGTGCCAGCAGCGTAGCTGGACCCAGCCAGCATACCGGGGAGCTGTTTTTT.

This clonotype was recorded a few times. The chain has TRBV18 and TRBJ1-5, with D unresolved. The CDR3 runs to 15 residues. With 6 bases removed from V and 3 bases from J, the gap between germline ends came to 15 bases. Germline V CDR1 and CDR2: KGHSH, LQKENI. This CDR3 is CASSQTLGDNQPQHF. The CDR3 DNA sequence: TGTGCCAGCTCCCAAACCCTAGGAGACAATCAGCCCCAGCATTTT. The complete variable domain, with remaining parts taken from reference TRBV18 and TRBJ1-5, reads NAGVMQNPRHLVRRRGQEARLRCSPMKGHSHVYWYRQLPEEGLKFMVYLQKENIIDESGMPKERFSAEFPKEGPSILRIQQVVRGDSAAYFCASSQTLGDNQPQHFGDGTRLSIL.

The gene calls are TRBV15 and TRBJ1-5; D not certain. This CDR3 contains 13 residues. Germline V gene lookup returns CDR1 LNHNV and CDR2 YYDKDF (reference sequence). The V end was cut by 0 bases, the J end by 3 bases, with 3 bases between. CDR3 residues: CATSRDHNQPQHF. The CDR3 region has the DNA TGTGCCACCAGCAGAGATCACAATCAGCCCCAGCATTTT.

J is TRBJ1-5 and V is TRBV27; D unclear. CDR1 is MNHEY and CDR2 is SMNVEV in the germline V gene (reference sequence). V dropped 3 bases and J dropped 4 bases, with 4 bases sitting between them. The CDR3 length is 12 residues. DNA for the CDR3: TGTGCCAGCAGTTTTCAAAATCAGCCCCAGCATTTT. It codes for CASSFQNQPQHF.

The chain recombines TRBV7-3 with TRBJ2-1, with 8 bases fitting TRBD2. From germline, CDR1 is SGHTA and CDR2 FQGTGA. Trimming at V came to 0 bases and at J to 5 bases, leaving 9 bases not matched to a gene. The CDR3 length is 17 residues. DNA for the CDR3: TGTGCCAGCAGCTTAACCCCCTCCTCGCGGGGGGACAATGAGCAGTTCTTC. Translated: CASSLTPSSRGDNEQFF.

The sample holds a few counts of this clonotype. The chain couples TRBV2 to TRBJ1-2; D is possibly TRBD1 (5 bases). Trimming took off 0 bases at V and 4 bases at J, with 12 bases between the two ends. Germline V lookup: CDR1 SNHLY, CDR2 FYNNEI. This CDR3 is 15 amino acids long. CDR3 sequence (DNA): TGTGCCAGCAGTGAAGCTGGGGGAGCCCCCTATGGCTACACCTTC. Amino acid sequence: CASSEAGGAPYGYTF.

In its sample, this clonotype was seen a few times. The chain uses TRBV5-6 and TRBJ1-2; D uncertain. V was cut by 0 bases and J by 6 bases, with 9 bases left in between. This CDR3 contains 13 residues. CDR1 SGHDT and CDR2 YYEEEE come from the germline V gene. In DNA, the CDR3 is TGTGCCAGCAGCTTGGAGGAGTTGGATGGCTACACCTTC. Protein product: CASSLEELDGYTF.

CDR3 sequence: CASSLLMGDTQYF. The CDR3 DNA sequence: TGTGCCAGCAGCTTATTAATGGGAGATACGCAGTATTTT. V is TRBV7-9 and J is TRBJ2-3; D is ambiguous. V lost 2 bases and J 5 bases, leaving 8 bases between the germline ends. This CDR3 region has 13 residues. Germline CDR1 reads SEHNR; CDR2 reads FQNEAQ (reference sequence). Based on the CDR3 plus reference TRBV7-9 and TRBJ2-3, the full variable domain is DTGVSQNPRHKITKRGQNVTFRCDPISEHNRLYWYRQTLGQGPEFLTYFQNEAQLEKSRLLSDRFSAERPKGSFSTLEIQRTEQGDSAMYLCASSLLMGDTQYFGPGTRLTVL.

The rearrangement uses TRBV6-2 or TRBV6-3 and TRBJ1-1; D is uncertain. Trimming left V 2 bases short and J 3 bases short, with 16 bases between. Germline values: CDR1 MNHEY, CDR2 SVGEGT. The CDR3 totals 16 residues. The CDR3 DNA reads as TGTGCCAGCAGTTACACGACGGACGGTCGGGACACTGAAGCTTTCTTT. Protein sequence: CASSYTTDGRDTEAFF.

This clonotype was seen a few times. The V gene is TRBV14, the J gene TRBJ2-1; no clear D. Germline lookup yields CDR1 SGHDN and CDR2 FVKESK. This CDR3 contains 13 residues. The V gene lost 5 bases and the J gene lost 7 bases, with 12 bases spanning the gap. As DNA, the CDR3 is TGTGCCAGCAGCACCTTCGAAGGGAATGAGCAGTTCTTC. Its protein product is CASSTFEGNEQFF.

This clonotype was picked up many times. The chain links TRBV5-1 to TRBJ2-5, with TRBD2 matching over 13 bases. The CDR3 loop spans 18 amino acids. Germline V CDR1 and CDR2: SGHRS, YFSETQ. After removal of 3 bases from V and 5 bases from J, the junction contained 13 bases not matched to a gene. CDR3 residues: CASSSGTSGAHWEETQYF. As DNA, the CDR3 is TGCGCCAGCAGCTCCGGGACTAGCGGGGCCCACTGGGAGGAGACCCAGTACTTC.

The chain recombines TRBV5-1 with TRBJ1-1; 10 bases agree with TRBD1. V was clipped by 3 bases and J by 11 bases; unmatched bases: 7. CDR1 and CDR2 from the germline V gene are SGHRS and YFSETQ. This CDR3 comprises 13 residues. The CDR3 loop is CASSSPGQGVAFF. CDR3 coding DNA: TGCGCCAGCAGCTCCCCAGGACAGGGGGTTGCTTTCTTT.

The gene calls are TRBV4-1 and TRBJ1-1, with D possibly matching TRBD1 (5 bases). Germline V gene sequence: CDR1 MGHRA, CDR2 YSYEKL. The CDR3 is 15 amino acids. Between the trimmed V and J ends, which lost 3 bases and 5 bases, there was a span of 16 bases. In DNA form, the CDR3 reads TGCGCCAGCAGCCAGGTGGGACGGGAGGGGACTGAAGCTTTCTTT. This gives the protein CASSQVGREGTEAFF.

V usage is TRBV7-6 and J usage is TRBJ2-1, with 8 bases fitting TRBD2. CDR3 length equals 16 residues. V was pared by 1 base and J by 1 base, with 3 bases of the junction left unmatched. Germline-derived CDR1 and CDR2 are SGHVS and FNYEAQ. The CDR3 DNA follows: TGTGCCAGCAGCTTAGAGGCTAGCGGGTCCTACAATGAGCAGTTCTTC. This codes for CASSLEASGSYNEQFF.

There are a few counts of this clonotype. The rearrangement joins TRBV29-1 to TRBJ2-2, with D perhaps TRBD1 or TRBD2 (5 bases each). Germline lookup yields CDR1 SQVTM and CDR2 ANQGSEA. The CDR3 runs to 13 residues. The germline V and J ends were trimmed by 2 bases and 6 bases, with 10 bases remaining between them. The CDR3 nucleotides are TGCAGCGTTGAACAGGGAGCCCCCGGGGAGCTGTTTTTT. Protein sequence: CSVEQGAPGELFF.

This clonotype was observed at least ten times. The chain employs TRBV6-1 and TRBJ1-2; D is uncertain. This CDR3 is 14 amino acids long. V lost 6 bases and J 0 bases, leaving 11 bases between the germline ends. The germline CDR1 and CDR2 sequences are MNHNS and SASEGT. CDR3 sequence reads: CASRPQRTNYGYTF. CDR3 nucleotides: TGTGCCAGCAGACCACAGCGTACTAACTATGGCTACACCTTC.